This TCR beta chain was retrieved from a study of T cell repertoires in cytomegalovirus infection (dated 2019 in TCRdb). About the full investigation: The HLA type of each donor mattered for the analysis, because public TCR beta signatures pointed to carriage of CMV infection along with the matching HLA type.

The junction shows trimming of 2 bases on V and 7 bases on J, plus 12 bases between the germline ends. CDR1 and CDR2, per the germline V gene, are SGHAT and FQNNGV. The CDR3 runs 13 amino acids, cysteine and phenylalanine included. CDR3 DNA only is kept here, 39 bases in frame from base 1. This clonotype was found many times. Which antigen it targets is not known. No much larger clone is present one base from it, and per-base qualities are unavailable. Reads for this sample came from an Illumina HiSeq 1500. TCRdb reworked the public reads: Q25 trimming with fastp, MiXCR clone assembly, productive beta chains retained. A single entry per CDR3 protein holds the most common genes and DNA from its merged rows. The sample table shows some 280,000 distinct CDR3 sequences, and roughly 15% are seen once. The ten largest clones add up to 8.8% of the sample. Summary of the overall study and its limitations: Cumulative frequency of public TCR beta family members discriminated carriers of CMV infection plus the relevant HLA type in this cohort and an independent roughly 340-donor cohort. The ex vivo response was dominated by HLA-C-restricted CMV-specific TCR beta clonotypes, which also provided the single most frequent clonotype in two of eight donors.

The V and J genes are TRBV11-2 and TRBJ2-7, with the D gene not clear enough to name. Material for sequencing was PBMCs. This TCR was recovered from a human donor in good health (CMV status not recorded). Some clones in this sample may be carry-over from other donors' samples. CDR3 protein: CASSLTPSKEQYF. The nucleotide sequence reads TGTGCCAGCAGCTTAACACCCAGTAAGGAGCAGTACTTC. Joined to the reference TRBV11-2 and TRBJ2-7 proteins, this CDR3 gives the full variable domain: EAGVAQSPRYKIIEKRQSVAFWCNPISGHATLYWYQQILGQGPKLLIQFQNNGVVDDSQLPKDRFSAERLKGVDSTLKIQPAKLEDSAVYLCASSLTPSKEQYFGPGTRLTVT.